This T cell receptor (beta chain) is drawn from a study of shared clonotypes between healthy human individuals. The study ran the assay at deep level. Genomic DNA from each subset was divided evenly over several immunoSEQ plates. Here immunoSEQ multiplex PCR was the method, and the copy in TCRdb shows in-frame clones only, minus some. Here the sample spans about 610,000 clones, 95% to 97% being singletons. The CDR3 runs to 14 residues. Germline CDR1 and CDR2: MNHEY and SMNVEV (reference sequence). With 6 bases removed from V and 0 bases from J, the gap between germline ends came to 12 bases. With regard to this clone: Its cognate antigen is unknown.

Regarding the study as a whole: The low donor count limited represented genetic and exposure-history diversity.

Cells designated naive CD8 were CD45RO-negative and were positively selected for CCR7, with terminally differentiated effector memory CD45RA+ cells excluded. The receptor comes from a woman younger than 45 in good health. The specimen sequenced was naive CD8+ T cells sorted from blood. The chain carries TRBV27 and TRBJ2-7; D is unclear. In DNA, the CDR3 is TGTGCCAGCAGATGGTACACGAGCTCCTACGAGCAGTACTTC. Its protein product is CASRWYTSSYEQYF.